This T cell receptor beta chain is from a study of T cells in Graves' hyperthyroidism and ophthalmopathy. V was pared by 6 bases and J by 2 bases, with 14 bases between. Germline loops: CDR1 DFQATT, CDR2 SNEGSKA (reference sequence). The CDR3 totals 13 residues. Study observations and caveats: Ophthalmopathy was predicted by the model a median of about six months ahead of onset.

The TCR beta CDR3 regions underwent amplification using RNA transcripts as the source. The HTBI primer set was used in a first-round RT-PCR of the TCR CDR3. TCRdb re-called the multiplex PCR reads through MiXCR, storing one row per CDR3 protein. The sample lists over 700,000 distinct CDR3 sequences; just over 35% were seen once. As for this clonotype: The antigen remains undetermined.

Researchers barred patients who had uncontrolled infection, other autoimmune disease, pregnancy or lactation. The material sequenced was blood. The rearrangement uses TRBV20-1 and TRBJ2-7; D uncertain. The clonotype was recovered from a middle-aged woman with Graves' hyperthyroidism. CDR3 DNA: TGCAGTGCCAGCAGTCTTAGACCCTACGAGCAGTACTTC. Its protein is CSASSLRPYEQYF.